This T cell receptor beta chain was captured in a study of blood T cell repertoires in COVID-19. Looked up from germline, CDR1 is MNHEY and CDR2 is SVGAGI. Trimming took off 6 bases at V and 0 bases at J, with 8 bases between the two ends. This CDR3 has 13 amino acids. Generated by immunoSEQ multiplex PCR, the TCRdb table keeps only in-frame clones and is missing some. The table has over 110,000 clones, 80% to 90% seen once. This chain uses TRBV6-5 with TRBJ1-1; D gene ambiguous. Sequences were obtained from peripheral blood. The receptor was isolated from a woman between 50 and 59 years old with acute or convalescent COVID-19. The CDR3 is CASREFVNTEAFF. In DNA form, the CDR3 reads TGTGCCAGCAGAGAGTTTGTGAACACTGAAGCTTTCTTT.